What follows are 19 T cell receptor beta chains derived from one specimen sequenced in a study of cytomegalovirus exposure and HLA in healthy donors. Using immunoSEQ multiplex PCR, the repertoire was profiled, and TCRdb retains in-frame clones only, with some absent. The sample holds roughly 250,000 clones, around 87% seen once. Material: PBMCs. These receptors originate from a woman aged 18-30 years in good health and CMV-seronegative.

The V gene is TRBV28, the J gene TRBJ2-3; 11 bases are a match to TRBD1. The germline V gene encodes CDR1 MDHEN and CDR2 SYDVKM. The CDR3 spans 14 residues. The V segment lost 10 bases and the J segment 1 base; nucleotides outside the gene matches: 4. The CDR3 bases are TGTGCCATCTGGGGACAGGGGGGCACAGATACGCAGTATTTT. This encodes CAIWGQGGTDTQYF.

The rearrangement joins TRBV4-3 to TRBJ1-1; D is undetermined. The CDR3 has 15 residues. Trimming removed 1 base at V and 1 base at J, with 10 bases between. CDR1 LGHNA and CDR2 YSLEER come from the germline V gene. This chain's CDR3 is CASSQVLLGNTEAFF. In DNA, the CDR3 is TGCGCCAGCAGCCAAGTGCTACTCGGGAACACTGAAGCTTTCTTT.

V usage is TRBV5-4 and J usage is TRBJ1-1, with 7 nucleotides matching TRBD1. Germline assignment: CDR1 SGHNT and CDR2 YYREEE (reference sequence). This CDR3 contains 14 residues. V gave up 4 bases and J gave up 3 bases; unmatched junction bases: 6. The CDR3 DNA is TGTGCCAGCAGCCAACAGGGGTTGGACACTGAAGCTTTCTTT. Amino acid sequence: CASSQQGLDTEAFF.

The V and J genes are TRBV11-2 and TRBJ2-1; possibly TRBD1 for D (6 bases). There are 16 residues in the CDR3. The V gene's germline CDR1 is SGHAT and CDR2 FQNNGV. With 4 bases removed from V and 7 bases from J, the gap between germline ends came to 20 bases. The DNA for the CDR3 is TGTGCCAGCAGCTCGAAGGGGGAGATAGCATGGAATGAGCAGTTCTTC. Protein product: CASSSKGEIAWNEQFF.

The CDR3 loop reads CASSATPRSWGYTF. CDR3 in DNA: TGTGCCAGCAGTGCCACACCCAGGTCCTGGGGCTACACCTTC. The J gene is TRBJ1-2, the V gene TRBV28; D unclear. This CDR3 contains 14 residues. V lost 5 bases, J lost 8 bases, and 18 bases lay in between. Germline values: CDR1 MDHEN, CDR2 SYDVKM.

This clone appeared once. The chain couples TRBV29-1 to TRBJ2-1; the D is unclear. The germline gives CDR1 SQVTM, CDR2 ANQGSEA. Trimming took off 2 bases at V and 0 bases at J, with 11 bases between the two ends. The CDR3 runs 15 residues. The CDR3 sequence: CSVERQAHSYNEQFF. CDR3 in DNA: TGCAGCGTTGAAAGGCAGGCCCACTCCTACAATGAGCAGTTCTTC.

The rearrangement uses TRBV5-5 and TRBJ1-4; 9 nucleotides agree with TRBD1. V shed 6 bases and J 5 bases; nucleotides not matched to a gene: 8. CDR1 SGHKS and CDR2 YYEKEE come from the germline V gene (reference sequence). The CDR3 loop spans 15 amino acids. The CDR3: CASTLPDRGNEKLFF. CDR3 coding DNA: TGTGCCAGCACCCTCCCGGACAGGGGCAATGAAAAACTGTTTTTT.

The rearrangement links TRBV6-5 to TRBJ2-2, with unresolved D. This CDR3 has 15 amino acids. Germline CDR1 and CDR2: MNHEY and SVGAGI. V lost 7 bases and J 0 bases, leaving 12 bases between the germline ends. CDR3 loop: CASTPAGANTGELFF. DNA of the CDR3: TGTGCCAGCACTCCGGCAGGCGCGAACACCGGGGAGCTGTTTTTT.

The chain is built from TRBV11-2 and TRBJ2-5; TRBD1 matches 9 bases. From germline, CDR1 is SGHAT and CDR2 FQNNGV. J gave up 5 bases and V 8 bases, and 12 bases lay outside the gene matches. The CDR3 runs 15 residues. The CDR3 sequence: CASQPWTGAYETQYF. CDR3 in DNA: TGTGCCAGCCAACCCTGGACAGGGGCGTATGAGACCCAGTACTTC.

The V gene is TRBV30, the J gene TRBJ1-1, with a weak D call TRBD1 (6 bases). V was pared by 3 bases and J by 2 bases, with 10 bases between. The CDR3 consists of 13 residues. CDR1 and CDR2 from the germline V gene are GTSNPN and SVGIG (reference sequence). The DNA of the CDR3 is TGTGCCTGGAGGGTACAGGGAAACACTGAAGCTTTCTTT. Translation gives CAWRVQGNTEAFF. Filled out from reference TRBV30 and TRBJ1-1, the complete variable domain reads SQTIHQWPATLVQPVGSPLSLECTVEGTSNPNLYWYRQAAGRGLQLLFYSVGIGQISSEVPQNLSASRPQDRQFILSSKKLLLSDSGFYLCAWRVQGNTEAFFGQGTRLTVV.

The rearrangement links TRBV28 to TRBJ2-2, with D unresolved. CDR3 length equals 13 residues. Trimming left V 7 bases short and J 5 bases short, with 11 bases between. In germline, CDR1 is MDHEN, CDR2 SYDVKM. CDR3 sequence reads: CASTPRITGELFF. The CDR3 coding sequence is TGTGCCAGCACCCCTAGAATTACCGGGGAGCTGTTTTTT.

The chain links TRBV10-3 to TRBJ1-5; D is uncertain. Looked up from germline, CDR1 is ENHRY and CDR2 is SYGVKD. V lost 6 bases to trimming and J lost 2 bases, with 17 bases between them. This CDR3 comprises 16 residues. DNA for the CDR3: TGTGCCATCAGCCAGATGAGGGCTGCTGGCAATCAGCCCCAGCATTTT. Translating it yields CAISQMRAAGNQPQHF.

This sequence joins TRBV4-1 and TRBJ1-1; D unclear. Germline V gene sequence: CDR1 MGHRA, CDR2 YSYEKL. Trimming took 1 base from V and 4 from J, leaving 7 bases between them. The CDR3 totals 13 residues. The CDR3 region is CASSQVAVTEAFF. CDR3 DNA: TGCGCCAGCAGCCAAGTAGCTGTCACTGAAGCTTTCTTT.

The J gene is TRBJ2-2, the V gene TRBV18, with D perhaps matching TRBD2 (5 bases). Germline CDR1 and CDR2: KGHSH and LQKENI. Trimming shortened V by 3 bases and J by 0 bases, and 14 bases separated the two germline ends. The CDR3 contains 17 residues. The CDR3 sequence is CASSPSGTGTNTGELFF. DNA for the CDR3: TGTGCCAGCTCACCTTCCGGCACGGGAACGAACACCGGGGAGCTGTTTTTT.

This clone showed up just once. The chain employs TRBV5-1 and TRBJ1-1; 9 bases are shared with TRBD1. V gave up 0 bases and J gave up 6 bases; unmatched junction bases: 6. The germline gives CDR1 SGHRS, CDR2 YFSETQ. This CDR3 has 15 amino acids. The CDR3 nucleotides read TGCGCCAGCAGCTTGGGTGGGGACAGGGTCCCTGAAGCTTTCTTT. This encodes CASSLGGDRVPEAFF. Drawing the rest from reference TRBV5-1 and TRBJ1-1, the complete variable domain is KAGVTQTPRYLIKTRGQQVTLSCSPISGHRSVSWYQQTPGQGLQFLFEYFSETQRNKGNFPGRFSGRQFSNSRSEMNVSTLELGDSALYLCASSLGGDRVPEAFFGQGTRLTVV.

The V call is TRBV4-1, the J call TRBJ2-7; maybe TRBD1 (6 bases). CDR1 is MGHRA and CDR2 is YSYEKL in the germline V gene. V was pared by 5 bases and J by 0 bases, with 11 bases between. This CDR3 spans 14 amino acids. CDR3 in amino acids: CASSARDTSYEQYF. The CDR3 DNA follows: TGCGCCAGCAGCGCCCGGGACACCTCCTACGAGCAGTACTTC.

This sequence joins TRBV4-1 and TRBJ1-1; 7 nucleotides agree with TRBD1. CDR1 is MGHRA, CDR2 YSYEKL, per germline. V was clipped by 0 bases and J by 0 bases; unmatched bases: 4. The CDR3 spans 16 residues. The CDR3 here is CASSQEPRGMNTEAFF. CDR3 sequence (DNA): TGCGCCAGCAGCCAAGAGCCCAGGGGGATGAACACTGAAGCTTTCTTT.

A few counts support this clone. The chain recombines TRBV27 with TRBJ1-1; no clear D gene. This CDR3 has 13 residues. Trimming took off 2 bases at V and 8 bases at J, with 12 bases between the two ends. Germline V gene lookup returns CDR1 MNHEY and CDR2 SMNVEV (reference sequence). CDR3: CASSLVSGAEAFF. The CDR3 DNA reads TGTGCCAGCAGTTTAGTCTCGGGAGCCGAAGCTTTCTTT.

This chain joins TRBV6-1 and TRBJ1-6; tentative D call: TRBD1 (6 bases). Trimming shortened V by 2 bases and J by 2 bases, and 13 bases separated the two germline ends. In germline, CDR1 is MNHNS, CDR2 SASEGT. This CDR3 has 17 amino acids. The CDR3 reads CASSELGGGPYNSPLHF. The DNA for the CDR3 is TGTGCCAGCAGTGAATTGGGAGGGGGACCCTATAATTCACCCCTCCACTTT.